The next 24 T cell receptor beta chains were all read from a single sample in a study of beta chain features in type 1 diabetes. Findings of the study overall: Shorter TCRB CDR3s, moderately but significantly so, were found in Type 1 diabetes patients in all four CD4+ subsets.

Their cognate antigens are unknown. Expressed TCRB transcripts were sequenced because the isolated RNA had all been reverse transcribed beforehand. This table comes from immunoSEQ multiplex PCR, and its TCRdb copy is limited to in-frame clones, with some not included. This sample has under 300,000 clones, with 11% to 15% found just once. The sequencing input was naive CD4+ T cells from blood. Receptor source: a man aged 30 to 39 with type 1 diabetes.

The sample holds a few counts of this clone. The CDR3 sequence: CASSDGGSGANVLTF. The CDR3 DNA sequence: TGCGCCAGCAGCGACGGGGGTTCTGGGGCCAACGTCCTGACTTTC. The chain joins TRBV5-1 to TRBJ2-6; D possibly corresponds to TRBD2 (6 bases). CDR1 and CDR2 from the germline V gene are SGHRS and YFSETQ. V dropped 4 bases and J dropped 1 base, with 9 bases sitting between them. This CDR3 is built from 15 residues.

CDR3 protein: CASIREGFSEQYF. DNA of the CDR3: TGTGCCAGCATCCGGGAGGGGTTCAGCGAGCAGTACTTC. This sequence joins TRBV6-1 and TRBJ2-7; 8 bases align to TRBD2. Trimming at V came to 7 bases and at J to 6 bases, leaving 8 bases not matched to a gene. Germline V lookup: CDR1 MNHNS, CDR2 SASEGT. This CDR3 spans 13 amino acids.

CDR3 in DNA: TGTGCCAGCAGCAGTAGCGGGAGAGACACAGATACGCAGTATTTT. This translates into CASSSSGRDTDTQYF. This sequence joins TRBV11-3 and TRBJ2-3, with 9 bases lining up with TRBD2. Germline CDR1 reads SGHNT; CDR2 reads YENEEA. The CDR3 covers 15 residues. V shed 5 bases and J 2 bases; nucleotides not matched to a gene: 5.

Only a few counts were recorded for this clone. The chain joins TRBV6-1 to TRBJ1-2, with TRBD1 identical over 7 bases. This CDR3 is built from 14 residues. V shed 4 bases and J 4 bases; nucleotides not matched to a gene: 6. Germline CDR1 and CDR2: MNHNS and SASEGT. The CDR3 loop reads CASSGDSRFYGYTF. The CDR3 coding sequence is TGTGCCAGCAGTGGGGACAGCCGTTTCTATGGCTACACCTTC.

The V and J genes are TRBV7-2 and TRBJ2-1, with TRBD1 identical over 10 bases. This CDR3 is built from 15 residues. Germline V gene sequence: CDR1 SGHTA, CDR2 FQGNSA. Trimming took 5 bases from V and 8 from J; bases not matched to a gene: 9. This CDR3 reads CASSRTRDRGDEQFF. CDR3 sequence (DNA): TGTGCCAGCAGCCGCACCCGGGACAGGGGAGATGAGCAGTTCTTC.

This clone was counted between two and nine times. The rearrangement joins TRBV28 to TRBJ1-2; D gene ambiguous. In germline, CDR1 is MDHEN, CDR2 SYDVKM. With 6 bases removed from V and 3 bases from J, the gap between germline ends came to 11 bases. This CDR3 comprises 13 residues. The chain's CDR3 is CASSATFHYGYTF. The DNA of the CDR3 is TGTGCCAGCAGCGCGACATTTCACTATGGCTACACCTTC.

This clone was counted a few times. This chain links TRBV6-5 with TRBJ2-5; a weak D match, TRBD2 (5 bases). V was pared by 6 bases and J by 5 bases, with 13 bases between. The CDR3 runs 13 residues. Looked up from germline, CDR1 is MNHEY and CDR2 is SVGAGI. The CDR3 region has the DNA TGTGCCAGCAGCCCCGGGGTAGCGGAGACCCAGTACTTC. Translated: CASSPGVAETQYF.

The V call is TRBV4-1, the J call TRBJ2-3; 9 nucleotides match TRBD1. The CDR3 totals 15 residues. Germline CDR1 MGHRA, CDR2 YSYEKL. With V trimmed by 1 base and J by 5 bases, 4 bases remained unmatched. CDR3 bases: TGCGCCAGCAGCCAAGGGGACAGGGATCTAGATACGCAGTATTTT. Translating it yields CASSQGDRDLDTQYF.

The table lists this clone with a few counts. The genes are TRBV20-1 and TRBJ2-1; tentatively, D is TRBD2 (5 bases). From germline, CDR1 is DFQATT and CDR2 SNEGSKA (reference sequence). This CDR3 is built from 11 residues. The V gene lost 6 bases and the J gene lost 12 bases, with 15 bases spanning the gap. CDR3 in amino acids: CSAVDGVGQFF. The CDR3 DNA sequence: TGCAGTGCCGTGGACGGGGTCGGGCAGTTCTTC.

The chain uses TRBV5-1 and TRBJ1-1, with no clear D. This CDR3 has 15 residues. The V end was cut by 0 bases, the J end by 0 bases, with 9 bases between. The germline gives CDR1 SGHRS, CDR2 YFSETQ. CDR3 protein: CASSLVPQMNTEAFF. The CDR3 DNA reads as TGCGCCAGCAGCTTGGTTCCCCAGATGAACACTGAAGCTTTCTTT.

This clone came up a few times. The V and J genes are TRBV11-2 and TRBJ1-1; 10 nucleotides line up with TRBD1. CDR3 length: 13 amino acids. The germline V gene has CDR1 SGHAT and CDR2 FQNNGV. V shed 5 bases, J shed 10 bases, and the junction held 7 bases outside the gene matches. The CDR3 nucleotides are TGTGCCAGCAGCCCGTGGGACAGGGGAAGAGCTTTCTTT. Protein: CASSPWDRGRAFF.

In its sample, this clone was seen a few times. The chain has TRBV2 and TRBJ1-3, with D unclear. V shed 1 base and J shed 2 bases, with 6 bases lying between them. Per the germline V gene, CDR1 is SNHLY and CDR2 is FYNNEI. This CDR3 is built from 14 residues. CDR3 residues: CASSEEGAGNTIYF. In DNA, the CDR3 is TGTGCCAGCAGTGAAGAGGGAGCTGGAAACACCATATATTTT. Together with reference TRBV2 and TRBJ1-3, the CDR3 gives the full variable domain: EPEVTQTPSHQVTQMGQEVILRCVPISNHLYFYWYRQILGQKVEFLVSFYNNEISEKSEIFDDQFSVERPDGSNFTLKIRSTKLEDSAMYFCASSEEGAGNTIYFGEGSWLTVV.

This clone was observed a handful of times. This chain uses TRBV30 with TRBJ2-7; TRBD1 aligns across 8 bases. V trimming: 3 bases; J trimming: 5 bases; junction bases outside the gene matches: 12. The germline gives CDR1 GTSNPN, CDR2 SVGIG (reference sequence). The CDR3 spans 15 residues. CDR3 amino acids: CAWRPGAGGNHEQYF. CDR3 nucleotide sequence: TGTGCCTGGAGGCCGGGGGCAGGGGGCAACCACGAGCAGTACTTC.

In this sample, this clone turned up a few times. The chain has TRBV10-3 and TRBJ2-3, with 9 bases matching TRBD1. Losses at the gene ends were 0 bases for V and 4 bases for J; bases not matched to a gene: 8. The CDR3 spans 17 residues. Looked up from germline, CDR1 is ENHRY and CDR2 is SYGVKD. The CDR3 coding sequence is TGTGCCATCAGTGAGTCTGTGGGACAGGGTAGCCCAGATACGCAGTATTTT. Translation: CAISESVGQGSPDTQYF.

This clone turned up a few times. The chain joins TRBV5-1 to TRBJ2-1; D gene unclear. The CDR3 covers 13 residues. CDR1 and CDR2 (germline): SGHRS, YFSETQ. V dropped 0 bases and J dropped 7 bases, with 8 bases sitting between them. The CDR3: CASSLADTNEQFF. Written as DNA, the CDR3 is TGCGCCAGCAGCTTGGCAGACACGAATGAGCAGTTCTTC.

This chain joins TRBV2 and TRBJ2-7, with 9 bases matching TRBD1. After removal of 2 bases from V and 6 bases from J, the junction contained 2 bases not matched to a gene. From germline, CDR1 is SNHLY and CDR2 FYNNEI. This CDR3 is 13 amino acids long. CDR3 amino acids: CASSETGGLEQYF. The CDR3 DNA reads TGTGCCAGCAGTGAAACAGGGGGCCTCGAGCAGTACTTC.

The CDR3 DNA reads TGTGCCAGCAGTCCAATGGCTGGACAGGGGATCTACGAGCAGTACTTC. Its protein is CASSPMAGQGIYEQYF. J is TRBJ2-7 and V is TRBV27; 9 bases fit TRBD1. Unmatched junction bases numbered 11, after V lost 5 bases and J lost 3 bases. The germline V gene has CDR1 MNHEY and CDR2 SMNVEV (reference sequence). The CDR3 runs to 16 residues.

The CDR3 region is CASSLGLGTPTYNEQFF. The CDR3 bases are TGTGCCAGCAGCTTAGGTCTCGGGACACCCACCTACAATGAGCAGTTCTTC. The chain links TRBV5-5 to TRBJ2-1, with a tentative D call TRBD1 (6 bases). Germline CDR1 SGHKS, CDR2 YYEKEE (reference sequence). Between the trimmed V and J ends, which lost 2 bases and 2 bases, there was a span of 17 bases. The CDR3 length is 17 residues. The complete variable domain, with remaining parts taken from reference TRBV5-5 and TRBJ2-1, reads DAGVTQSPTHLIKTRGQQVTLRCSPISGHKSVSWYQQVLGQGPQFIFQYYEKEERGRGNFPDRFSARQFPNYSSELNVNALLLGDSALYLCASSLGLGTPTYNEQFFGPGTRLTVL.

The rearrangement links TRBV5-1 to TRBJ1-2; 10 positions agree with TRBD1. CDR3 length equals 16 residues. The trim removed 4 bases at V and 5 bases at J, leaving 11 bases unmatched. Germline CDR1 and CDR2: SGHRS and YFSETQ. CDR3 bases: TGCGCCAGCAGCCCACAACGGGACAGGGGAGAATATGGCTACACCTTC. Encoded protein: CASSPQRDRGEYGYTF. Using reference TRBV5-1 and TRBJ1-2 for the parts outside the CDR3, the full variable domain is KAGVTQTPRYLIKTRGQQVTLSCSPISGHRSVSWYQQTPGQGLQFLFEYFSETQRNKGNFPGRFSGRQFSNSRSEMNVSTLELGDSALYLCASSPQRDRGEYGYTFGSGTRLTVV.

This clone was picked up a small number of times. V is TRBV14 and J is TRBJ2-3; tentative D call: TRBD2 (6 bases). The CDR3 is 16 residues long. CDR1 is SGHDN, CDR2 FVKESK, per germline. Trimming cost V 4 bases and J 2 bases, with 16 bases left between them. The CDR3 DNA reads TGTGCCAGCAGCCCTTCCGGGGACTTTCCCACAGATACGCAGTATTTT. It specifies CASSPSGDFPTDTQYF.

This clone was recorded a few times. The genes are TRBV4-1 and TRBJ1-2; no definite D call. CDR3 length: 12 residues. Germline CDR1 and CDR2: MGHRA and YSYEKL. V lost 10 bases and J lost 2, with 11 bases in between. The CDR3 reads CATSGSNYGYTF. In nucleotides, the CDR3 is TGCGCCACCTCAGGCAGCAACTATGGCTACACCTTC.

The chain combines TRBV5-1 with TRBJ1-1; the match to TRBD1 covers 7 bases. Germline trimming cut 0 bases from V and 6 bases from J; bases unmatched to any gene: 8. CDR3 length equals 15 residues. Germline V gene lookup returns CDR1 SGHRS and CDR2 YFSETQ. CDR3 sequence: CASSLAGQVYSEAFF. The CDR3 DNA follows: TGCGCCAGCAGCTTGGCCGGACAGGTCTACTCTGAAGCTTTCTTT.

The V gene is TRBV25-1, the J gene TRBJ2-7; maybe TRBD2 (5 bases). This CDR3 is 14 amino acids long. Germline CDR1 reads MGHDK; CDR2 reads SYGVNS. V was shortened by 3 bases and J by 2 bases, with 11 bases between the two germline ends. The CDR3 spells CASSDGGTPYEQYF. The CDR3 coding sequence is TGTGCCAGCAGTGACGGAGGAACCCCCTACGAGCAGTACTTC.

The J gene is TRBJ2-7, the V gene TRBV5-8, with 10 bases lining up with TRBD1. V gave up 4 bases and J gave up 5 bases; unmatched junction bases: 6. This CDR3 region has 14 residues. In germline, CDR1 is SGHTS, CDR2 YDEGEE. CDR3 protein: CASSLLGTGDEQYF. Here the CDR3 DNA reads TGTGCCAGCAGCCTTCTCGGGACAGGGGACGAGCAGTACTTC.